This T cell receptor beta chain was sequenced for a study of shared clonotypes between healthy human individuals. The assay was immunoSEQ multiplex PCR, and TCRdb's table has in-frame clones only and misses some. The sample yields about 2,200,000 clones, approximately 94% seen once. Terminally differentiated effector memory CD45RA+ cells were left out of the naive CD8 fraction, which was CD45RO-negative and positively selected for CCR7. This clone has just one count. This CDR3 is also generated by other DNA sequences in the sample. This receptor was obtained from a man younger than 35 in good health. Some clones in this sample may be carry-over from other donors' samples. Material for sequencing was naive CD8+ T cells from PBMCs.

The CDR3 protein is CASSLSGTSGYNEQFF. CDR3 nucleotides: TGTGCCAGCAGTTTATCGGGGACTAGCGGGTACAATGAGCAGTTCTTC. The gene calls are TRBV27 and TRBJ2-1, with TRBD2 matching 12 bases. J gave up 4 bases and V 0 bases, and 1 base lay outside the gene matches. Per the germline V gene, CDR1 is MNHEY and CDR2 is SMNVEV (reference sequence). The CDR3 contains 16 residues.